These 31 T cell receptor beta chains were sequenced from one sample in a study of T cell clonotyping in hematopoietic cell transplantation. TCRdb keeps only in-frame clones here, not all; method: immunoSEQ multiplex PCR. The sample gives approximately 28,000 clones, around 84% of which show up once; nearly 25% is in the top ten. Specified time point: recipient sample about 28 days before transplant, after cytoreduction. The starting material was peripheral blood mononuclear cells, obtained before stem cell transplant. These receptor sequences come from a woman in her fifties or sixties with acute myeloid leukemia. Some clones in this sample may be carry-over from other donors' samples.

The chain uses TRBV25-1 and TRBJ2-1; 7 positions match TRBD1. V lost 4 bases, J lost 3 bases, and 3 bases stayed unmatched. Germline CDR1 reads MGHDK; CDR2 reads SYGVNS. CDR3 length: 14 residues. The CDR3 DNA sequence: TGTGCCAGCAGTGGGCAGGGGGTCTACAATGAGCAGTTCTTC. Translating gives CASSGQGVYNEQFF.

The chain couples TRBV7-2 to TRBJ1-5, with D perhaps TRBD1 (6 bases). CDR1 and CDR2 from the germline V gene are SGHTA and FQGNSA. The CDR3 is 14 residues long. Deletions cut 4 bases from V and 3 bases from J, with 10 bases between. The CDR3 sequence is CASSYTGSNQPQHF. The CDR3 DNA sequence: TGTGCCAGCAGCTACACAGGGTCCAATCAGCCCCAGCATTTT.

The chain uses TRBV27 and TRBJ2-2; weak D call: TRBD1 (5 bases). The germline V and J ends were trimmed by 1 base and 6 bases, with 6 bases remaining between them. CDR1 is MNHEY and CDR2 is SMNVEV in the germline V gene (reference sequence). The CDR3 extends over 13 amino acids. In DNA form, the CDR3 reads TGTGCCAGCAGTTTATGGGGCGCCGGGGAGCTGTTTTTT. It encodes CASSLWGAGELFF.

The CDR3 here is CASSYKGGGSYGYTF. In nucleotides, the CDR3 is TGTGCCAGCAGTTATAAGGGCGGGGGGAGCTATGGCTACACCTTC. This chain joins TRBV27 and TRBJ1-2; tentatively, D is TRBD1 (5 bases). Germline CDR1 is MNHEY and CDR2 is SMNVEV (reference sequence). Trimming stripped 4 bases from V and 4 bases from J, with 16 bases between. This CDR3 is 15 amino acids long.

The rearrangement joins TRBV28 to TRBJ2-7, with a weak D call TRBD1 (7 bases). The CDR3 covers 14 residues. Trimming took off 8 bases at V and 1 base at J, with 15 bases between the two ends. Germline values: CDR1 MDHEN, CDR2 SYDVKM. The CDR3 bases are TGTGCCAGCCGGGGCAGGGGGGAGTCCTACGAGCAGTACTTC. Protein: CASRGRGESYEQYF.

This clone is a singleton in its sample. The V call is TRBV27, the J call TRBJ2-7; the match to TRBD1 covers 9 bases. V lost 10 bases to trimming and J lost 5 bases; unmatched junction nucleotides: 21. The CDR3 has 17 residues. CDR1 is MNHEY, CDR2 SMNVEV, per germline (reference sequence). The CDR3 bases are TGTGCCACCAGCATCCTAGGCTCCGGGACAGGGACCCACGAGCAGTACTTC. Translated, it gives CATSILGSGTGTHEQYF.

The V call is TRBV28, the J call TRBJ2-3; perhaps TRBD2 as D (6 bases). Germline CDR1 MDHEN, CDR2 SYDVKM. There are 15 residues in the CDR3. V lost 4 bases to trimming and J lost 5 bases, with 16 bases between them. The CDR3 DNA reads TGTGCCAGCAGTTCCCCCTCTAGCGACGGAGATACGCAGTATTTT. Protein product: CASSSPSSDGDTQYF. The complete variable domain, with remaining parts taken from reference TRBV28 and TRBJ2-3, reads DVKVTQSSRYLVKRTGEKVFLECVQDMDHENMFWYRQDPGLGLRLIYFSYDVKMKEKGDIPEGYSVSREKKERFSLILESASTNQTSMYLCASSSPSSDGDTQYFGPGTRLTVL.

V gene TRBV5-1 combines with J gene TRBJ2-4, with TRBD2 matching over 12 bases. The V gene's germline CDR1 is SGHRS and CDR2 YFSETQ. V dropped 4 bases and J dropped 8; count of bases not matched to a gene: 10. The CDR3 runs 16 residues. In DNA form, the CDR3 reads TGCGCCAGCAGCCCATCGACTAGCGGGAGAACGGACATTCAGTACTTC. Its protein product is CASSPSTSGRTDIQYF.

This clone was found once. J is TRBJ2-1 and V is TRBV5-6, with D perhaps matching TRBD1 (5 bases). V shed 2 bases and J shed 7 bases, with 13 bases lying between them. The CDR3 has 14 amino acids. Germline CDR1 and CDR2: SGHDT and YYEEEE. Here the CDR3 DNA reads TGTGCCAGCAGCTTATGGGGCAGGACAAATGAGCAGTTCTTC. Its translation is CASSLWGRTNEQFF.

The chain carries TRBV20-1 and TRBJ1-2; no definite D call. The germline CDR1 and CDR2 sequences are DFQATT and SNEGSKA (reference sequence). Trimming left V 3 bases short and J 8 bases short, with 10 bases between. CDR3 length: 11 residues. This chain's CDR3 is CSASNWGGYTF. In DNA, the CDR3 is TGCAGTGCTAGTAACTGGGGAGGCTACACCTTC.

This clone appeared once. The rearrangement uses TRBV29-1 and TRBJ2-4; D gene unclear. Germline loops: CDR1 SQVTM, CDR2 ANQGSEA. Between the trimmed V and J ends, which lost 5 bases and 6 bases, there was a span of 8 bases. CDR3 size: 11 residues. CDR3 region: CSVRWGNIQYF. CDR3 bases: TGCAGCGTTAGGTGGGGAAACATTCAGTACTTC.

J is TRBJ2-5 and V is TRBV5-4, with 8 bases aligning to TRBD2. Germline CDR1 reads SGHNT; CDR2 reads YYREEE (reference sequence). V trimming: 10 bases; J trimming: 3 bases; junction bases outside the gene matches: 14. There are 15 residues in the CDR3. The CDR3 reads CAGAGRGAEKETQYF. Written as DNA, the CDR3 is TGTGCCGGCGCTGGGCGGGGGGCCGAAAAAGAGACCCAGTACTTC.

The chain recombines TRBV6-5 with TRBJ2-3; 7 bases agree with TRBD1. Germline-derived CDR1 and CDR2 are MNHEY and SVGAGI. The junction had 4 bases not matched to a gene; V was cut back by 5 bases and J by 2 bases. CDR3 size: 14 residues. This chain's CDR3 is CASSGDSLTDTQYF. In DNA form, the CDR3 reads TGTGCCAGCAGTGGGGACAGCCTCACAGATACGCAGTATTTT.

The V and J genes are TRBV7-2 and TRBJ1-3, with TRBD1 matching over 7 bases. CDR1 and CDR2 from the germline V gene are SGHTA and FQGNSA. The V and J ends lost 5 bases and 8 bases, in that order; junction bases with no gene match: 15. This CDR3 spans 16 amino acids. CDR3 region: CASSPRTGSFGDTIYF. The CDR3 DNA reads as TGTGCCAGCAGCCCCCGGACAGGCTCATTCGGGGACACCATATATTTT.

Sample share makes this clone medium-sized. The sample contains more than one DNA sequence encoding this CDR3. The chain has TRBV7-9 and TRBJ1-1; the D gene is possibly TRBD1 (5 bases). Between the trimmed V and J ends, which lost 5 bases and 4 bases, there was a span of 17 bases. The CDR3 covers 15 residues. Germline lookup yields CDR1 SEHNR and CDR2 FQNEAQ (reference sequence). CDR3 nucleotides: TGTGCCAGCAGCCAGGGACCAGGTCGGAGCACTGAAGCTTTCTTT. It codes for CASSQGPGRSTEAFF.

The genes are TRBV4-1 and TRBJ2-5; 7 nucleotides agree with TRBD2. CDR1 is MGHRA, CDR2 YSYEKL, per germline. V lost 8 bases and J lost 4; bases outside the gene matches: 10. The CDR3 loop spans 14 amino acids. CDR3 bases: TGCGCCAGCTCCGCGCTAGGGAGGGGAGAGACCCAGTACTTC. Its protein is CASSALGRGETQYF.

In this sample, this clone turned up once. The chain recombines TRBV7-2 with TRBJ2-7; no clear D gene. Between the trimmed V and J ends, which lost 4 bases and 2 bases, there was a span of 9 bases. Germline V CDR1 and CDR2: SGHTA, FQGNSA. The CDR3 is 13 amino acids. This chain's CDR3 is CASSSDGPYEQYF. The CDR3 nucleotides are TGTGCCAGCAGCTCAGATGGGCCCTACGAGCAGTACTTC.

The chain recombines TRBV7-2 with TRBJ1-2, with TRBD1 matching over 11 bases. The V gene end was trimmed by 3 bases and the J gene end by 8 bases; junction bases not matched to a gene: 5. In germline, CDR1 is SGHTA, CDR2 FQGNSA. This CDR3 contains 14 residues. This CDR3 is CASSLGTGGKGYTF. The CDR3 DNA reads TGTGCCAGCAGCTTGGGGACAGGGGGAAAAGGCTACACCTTC.

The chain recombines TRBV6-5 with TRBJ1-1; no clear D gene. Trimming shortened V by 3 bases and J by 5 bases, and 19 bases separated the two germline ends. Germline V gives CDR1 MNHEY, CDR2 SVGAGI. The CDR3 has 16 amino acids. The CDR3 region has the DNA TGTGCCAGCAGTTATTCGCTGAGGGTACGTTCGACTGAAGCTTTCTTT. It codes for CASSYSLRVRSTEAFF.

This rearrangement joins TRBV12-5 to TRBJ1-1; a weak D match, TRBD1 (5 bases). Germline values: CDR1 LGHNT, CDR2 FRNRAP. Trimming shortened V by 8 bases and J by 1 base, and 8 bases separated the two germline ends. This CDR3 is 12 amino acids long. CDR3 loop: CASRGANTEAFF. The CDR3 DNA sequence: TGTGCTAGTAGGGGTGCGAACACTGAAGCTTTCTTT.

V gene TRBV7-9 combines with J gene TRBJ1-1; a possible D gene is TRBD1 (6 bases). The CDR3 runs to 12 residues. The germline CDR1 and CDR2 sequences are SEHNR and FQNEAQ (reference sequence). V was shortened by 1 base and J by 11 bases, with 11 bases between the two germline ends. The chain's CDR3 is CASSLVSTGAFF. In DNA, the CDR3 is TGTGCCAGCAGCTTAGTGTCAACAGGGGCTTTCTTT.

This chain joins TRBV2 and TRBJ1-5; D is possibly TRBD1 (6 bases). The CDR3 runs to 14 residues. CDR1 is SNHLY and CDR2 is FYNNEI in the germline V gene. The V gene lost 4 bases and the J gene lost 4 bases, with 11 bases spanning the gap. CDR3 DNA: TGTGCCAGCAGTGCACAGGGTTCTAATCAGCCCCAGCATTTT. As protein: CASSAQGSNQPQHF.

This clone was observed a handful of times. CDR3 loop: CASSLGTREPQHF. The CDR3 DNA is TGTGCCAGCAGCTTAGGGACCAGGGAGCCCCAGCATTTT. The rearrangement uses TRBV7-2 and TRBJ1-5; TRBD1 might be the D (5 bases). The CDR3 extends over 13 amino acids. CDR1 is SGHTA, CDR2 FQGNSA, per germline. V was trimmed by 1 base and J by 8 bases, leaving 9 bases between them.

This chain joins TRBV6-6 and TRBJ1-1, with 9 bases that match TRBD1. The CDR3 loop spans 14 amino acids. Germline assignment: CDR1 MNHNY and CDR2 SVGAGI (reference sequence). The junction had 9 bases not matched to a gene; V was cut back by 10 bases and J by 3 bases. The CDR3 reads CATGNRGRYTEAFF. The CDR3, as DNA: TGTGCCACCGGGAACAGGGGGCGGTACACTGAAGCTTTCTTT.

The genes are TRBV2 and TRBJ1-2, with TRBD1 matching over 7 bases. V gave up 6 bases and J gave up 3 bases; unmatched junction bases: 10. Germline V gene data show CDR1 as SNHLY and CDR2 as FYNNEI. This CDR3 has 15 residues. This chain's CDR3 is CASRGDRGDHYGYTF. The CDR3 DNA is TGTGCCAGCAGGGGGGACAGAGGAGATCACTATGGCTACACCTTC.

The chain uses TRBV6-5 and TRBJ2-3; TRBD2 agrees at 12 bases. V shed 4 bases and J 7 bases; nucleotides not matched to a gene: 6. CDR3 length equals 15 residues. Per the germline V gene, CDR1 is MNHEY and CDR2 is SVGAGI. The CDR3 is CASSSPGTSGYTQYF. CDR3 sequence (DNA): TGTGCCAGCAGTTCTCCTGGGACTAGCGGGTATACGCAGTATTTT.

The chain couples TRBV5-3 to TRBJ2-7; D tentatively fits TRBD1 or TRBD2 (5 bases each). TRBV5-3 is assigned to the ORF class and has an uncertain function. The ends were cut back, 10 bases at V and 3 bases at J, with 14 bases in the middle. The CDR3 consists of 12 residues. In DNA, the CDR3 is TGTGCCCGGACGGGGACCTACTACGAGCAGTACTTC. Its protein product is CARTGTYYEQYF.

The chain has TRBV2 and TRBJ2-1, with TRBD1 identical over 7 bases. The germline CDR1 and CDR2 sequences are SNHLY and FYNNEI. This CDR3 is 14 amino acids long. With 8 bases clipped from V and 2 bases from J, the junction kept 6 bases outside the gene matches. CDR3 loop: CASGRGGAYNEQFF. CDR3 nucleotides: TGTGCCAGCGGCAGAGGGGGCGCCTACAATGAGCAGTTCTTC.

The CDR3 loop is CASSVAVGTGPRKQYF. The CDR3 coding sequence is TGTGCCAGCAGCGTAGCGGTCGGGACAGGGCCCCGTAAGCAGTATTTT. The J gene is TRBJ2-3, the V gene TRBV9, with 9 bases fitting TRBD1. CDR1 SGDLS and CDR2 YYNGEE come from the germline V gene. The CDR3 is 16 amino acids. Unmatched junction bases numbered 13, after V lost 0 bases and J lost 11 bases.

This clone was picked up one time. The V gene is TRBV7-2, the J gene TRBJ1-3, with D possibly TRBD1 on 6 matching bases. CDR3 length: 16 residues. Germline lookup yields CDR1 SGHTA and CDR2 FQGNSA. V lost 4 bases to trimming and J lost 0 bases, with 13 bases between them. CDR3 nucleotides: TGTGCCAGCAGCTCTCGCGACAGGCTCTCTGGAAACACCATATATTTT. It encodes CASSSRDRLSGNTIYF.

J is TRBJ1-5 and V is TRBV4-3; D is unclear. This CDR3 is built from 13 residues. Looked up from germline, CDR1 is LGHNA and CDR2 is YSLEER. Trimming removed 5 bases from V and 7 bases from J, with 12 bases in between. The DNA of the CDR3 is TGCGCCAGCAGCGTAGGGCTCCACCAGCCCCAGCATTTT. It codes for CASSVGLHQPQHF.